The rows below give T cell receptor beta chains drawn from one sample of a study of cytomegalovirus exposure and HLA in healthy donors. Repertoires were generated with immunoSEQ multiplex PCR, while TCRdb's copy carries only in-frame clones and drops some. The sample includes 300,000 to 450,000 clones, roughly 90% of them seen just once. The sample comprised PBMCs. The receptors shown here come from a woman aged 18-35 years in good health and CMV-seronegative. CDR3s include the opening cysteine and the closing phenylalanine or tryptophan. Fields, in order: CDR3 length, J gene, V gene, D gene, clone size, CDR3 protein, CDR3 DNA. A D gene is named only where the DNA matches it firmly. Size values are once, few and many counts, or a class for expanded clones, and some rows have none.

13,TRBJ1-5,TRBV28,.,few,CASVQRVGQPQHF,TGTGCCAGCGTCCAGAGGGTGGGTCAGCCCCAGCATTTT
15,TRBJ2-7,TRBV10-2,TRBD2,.,CASSETSGRADEQYF,TGCGCCAGCAGTGAGACTAGCGGGAGGGCCGACGAGCAGTACTTC
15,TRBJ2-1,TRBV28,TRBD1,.,CASRGDSSSYNEQFF,TGTGCCAGCAGGGGGGACAGTAGCTCCTACAATGAGCAGTTCTTC
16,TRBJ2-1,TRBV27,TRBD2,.,CASGFAGTSSYNEQFF,TGTGCCAGCGGGTTCGCCGGGACTAGCTCCTACAATGAGCAGTTCTTC
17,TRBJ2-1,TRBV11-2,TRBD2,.,CASSSDVRGGRLYEQFF,TGTGCCAGCAGCTCGGACGTTCGTGGCGGGAGACTGTATGAGCAGTTCTTC
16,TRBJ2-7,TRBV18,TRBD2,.,CASSPGPAGPSYEQYF,TGTGCCAGCTCACCCGGCCCAGCGGGGCCCTCCTACGAGCAGTACTTC
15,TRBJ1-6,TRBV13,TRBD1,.,CASSSGQGGSSPLHF,TGTGCCAGCAGCTCCGGACAGGGTGGGAGTTCACCCCTCCACTTT
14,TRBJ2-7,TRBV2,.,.,CASNLRHAGYEQYF,TGTGCCAGCAATCTTAGACACGCCGGCTACGAGCAGTACTTC
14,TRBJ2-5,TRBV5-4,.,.,CASSLVSGQETQYF,TGTGCCAGCAGCTTGGTCAGCGGACAAGAGACCCAGTACTTC
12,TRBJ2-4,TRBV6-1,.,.,CASSDNSGIQYF,TGTGCCAGCAGTGATAACAGTGGCATTCAGTACTTC
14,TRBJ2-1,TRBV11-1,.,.,CASSLVSSYNEQFF,TGTGCCAGCAGCTTAGTCTCTAGTTACAATGAGCAGTTCTTC
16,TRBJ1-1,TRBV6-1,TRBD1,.,CASSEAPGQYNTEAFF,TGTGCCAGCAGTGAAGCTCCGGGACAGTATAACACTGAAGCTTTCTTT
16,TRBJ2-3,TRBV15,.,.,CATSSAGREITDTQYF,TGTGCCACCAGCAGCGCCGGGAGAGAAATTACAGATACGCAGTATTTT
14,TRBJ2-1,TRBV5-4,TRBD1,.,CASSFTGQGNEQFF,TGTGCCAGCAGCTTTACGGGACAGGGGAATGAGCAGTTCTTC
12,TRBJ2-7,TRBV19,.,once,CAIRQETYEQYF,TGTGCCATCAGACAGGAAACCTACGAGCAGTACTTC
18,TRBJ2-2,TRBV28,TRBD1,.,CASRFRDRGPGDTGELFF,TGTGCCAGCAGATTCCGGGACAGGGGCCCCGGTGACACCGGGGAGCTGTTTTTT
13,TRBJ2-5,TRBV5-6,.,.,CASSGRDIEAQYF,TGTGCCAGCAGCGGCCGGGACATAGAGGCCCAGTACTTC
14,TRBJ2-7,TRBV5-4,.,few,CASSTVSGDYEQYF,TGTGCCAGCAGCACCGTGTCAGGGGACTACGAGCAGTACTTC
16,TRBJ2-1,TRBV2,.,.,CASSEVWGGAGDEQFF,TGTGCCAGCAGTGAAGTGTGGGGCGGGGCTGGGGATGAGCAGTTCTTC
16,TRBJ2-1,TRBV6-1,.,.,CASSAFGGSSYNEQFF,TGTGCCAGCAGTGCCTTCGGGGGTAGCTCCTACAATGAGCAGTTCTTC
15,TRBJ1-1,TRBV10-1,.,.,CASSDYGGSNTEAFF,TGCGCCAGCAGTGACTACGGGGGATCGAACACTGAAGCTTTCTTT
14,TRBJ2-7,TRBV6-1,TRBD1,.,CASSWGQGPYEQYF,TGTGCCAGCAGTTGGGGACAGGGCCCCTACGAGCAGTACTTC
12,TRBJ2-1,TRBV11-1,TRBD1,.,CASSQQGDEQFF,TGTGCCAGCAGCCAACAGGGGGACGAGCAGTTCTTC
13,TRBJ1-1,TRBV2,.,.,CASRFSLGAEAFF,TGTGCCAGCAGGTTCTCTCTAGGAGCTGAAGCTTTCTTT
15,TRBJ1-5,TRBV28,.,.,CASSHRGGSNQPQHF,TGTGCCAGCAGCCATCGGGGGGGTAGCAATCAGCCCCAGCATTTT
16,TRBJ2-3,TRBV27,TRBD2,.,CASSFGAGERTDTQYF,TGTGCCAGCAGTTTCGGAGCGGGAGAACGCACAGATACGCAGTATTTT
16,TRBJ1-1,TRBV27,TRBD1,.,CASSLGGRGLHTEAFF,TGTGCCAGCAGTTTAGGGGGCAGGGGGCTTCACACTGAAGCTTTCTTT
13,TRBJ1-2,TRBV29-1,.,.,CSVGQGGSYGYTF,TGCAGCGTTGGGCAGGGCGGAAGCTATGGCTACACCTTC
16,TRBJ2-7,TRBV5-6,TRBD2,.,CASSHGTSGSSYEQYF,TGTGCCAGCAGCCATGGGACTAGCGGGAGCTCCTACGAGCAGTACTTC
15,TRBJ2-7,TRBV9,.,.,CASSVGFQRHYEQYF,TGTGCCAGCAGCGTAGGCTTTCAGAGACACTACGAGCAGTACTTC
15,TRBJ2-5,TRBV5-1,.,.,CASSFSAGSQETQYF,TGCGCCAGCAGCTTCTCAGCGGGCTCACAAGAGACCCAGTACTTC
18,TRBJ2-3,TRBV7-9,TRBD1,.,CASTAEGVDRADTDTQYF,TGTGCCAGCACGGCCGAGGGGGTAGACAGGGCGGACACAGATACGCAGTATTTT
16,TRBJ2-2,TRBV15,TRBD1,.,CATSRAGQGNTGELFF,TGTGCCACCAGCAGAGCGGGACAGGGGAACACCGGGGAGCTGTTTTTT
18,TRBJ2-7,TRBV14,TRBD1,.,CASSHRPWTGRLGYEQYF,TGTGCCAGCAGCCACCGACCGTGGACAGGGAGGCTTGGGTACGAGCAGTACTTC
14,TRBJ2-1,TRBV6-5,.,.,CASSFGAGYNEQFF,TGTGCCAGCAGTTTCGGGGCGGGGTACAATGAGCAGTTCTTC
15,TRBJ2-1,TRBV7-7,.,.,CARGRPSGGRNEQFF,TGTGCCAGAGGCCGGCCCTCCGGGGGACGCAATGAGCAGTTCTTC
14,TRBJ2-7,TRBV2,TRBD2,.,CASSDSSGGYEQYF,TGTGCCAGCAGTGACAGTAGCGGGGGCTACGAGCAGTACTTC
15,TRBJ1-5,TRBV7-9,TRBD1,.,CASTATGVSNQPQHF,TGTGCCAGCACCGCCACAGGGGTGAGCAATCAGCCCCAGCATTTT
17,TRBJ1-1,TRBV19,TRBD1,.,CASSIRGQGASNTEAFF,TGTGCCAGTAGTATACGGGGACAGGGGGCATCGAACACTGAAGCTTTCTTT